This T cell receptor beta chain appears in the sequencing data of a study of shared clonotypes between healthy human individuals. Sequencing used immunoSEQ multiplex PCR; TCRdb keeps in-frame clones, though not all of them. The sample holds about 2.1 million clones, just over 90% seen once. Study findings and constraints: It was only blood that was sampled, and tissue repertoires likely differ.

CDR3 length equals 15 residues. Trimming left V 3 bases short and J 0 bases short, with 11 bases between. CDR1 is MNHEY and CDR2 is SVGAGI in the germline V gene. With regard to this clone: Its antigen is unidentified.

CD45RO-negative CD8 cells positively selected for CCR7 made up the naive population, which excluded terminally differentiated effector memory CD45RA+ cells. This TCR came from a man in his late teens or twenties in good health. Some clones in this sample may be carry-over from other donors' samples. Input material: naive CD8+ T cells from PBMCs. The gene calls are TRBV6-5 and TRBJ1-1; D remains unclear. CDR3 loop: CASSYEGPLNTEAFF. CDR3 DNA: TGTGCCAGCAGTTATGAAGGGCCCTTGAACACTGAAGCTTTCTTT.